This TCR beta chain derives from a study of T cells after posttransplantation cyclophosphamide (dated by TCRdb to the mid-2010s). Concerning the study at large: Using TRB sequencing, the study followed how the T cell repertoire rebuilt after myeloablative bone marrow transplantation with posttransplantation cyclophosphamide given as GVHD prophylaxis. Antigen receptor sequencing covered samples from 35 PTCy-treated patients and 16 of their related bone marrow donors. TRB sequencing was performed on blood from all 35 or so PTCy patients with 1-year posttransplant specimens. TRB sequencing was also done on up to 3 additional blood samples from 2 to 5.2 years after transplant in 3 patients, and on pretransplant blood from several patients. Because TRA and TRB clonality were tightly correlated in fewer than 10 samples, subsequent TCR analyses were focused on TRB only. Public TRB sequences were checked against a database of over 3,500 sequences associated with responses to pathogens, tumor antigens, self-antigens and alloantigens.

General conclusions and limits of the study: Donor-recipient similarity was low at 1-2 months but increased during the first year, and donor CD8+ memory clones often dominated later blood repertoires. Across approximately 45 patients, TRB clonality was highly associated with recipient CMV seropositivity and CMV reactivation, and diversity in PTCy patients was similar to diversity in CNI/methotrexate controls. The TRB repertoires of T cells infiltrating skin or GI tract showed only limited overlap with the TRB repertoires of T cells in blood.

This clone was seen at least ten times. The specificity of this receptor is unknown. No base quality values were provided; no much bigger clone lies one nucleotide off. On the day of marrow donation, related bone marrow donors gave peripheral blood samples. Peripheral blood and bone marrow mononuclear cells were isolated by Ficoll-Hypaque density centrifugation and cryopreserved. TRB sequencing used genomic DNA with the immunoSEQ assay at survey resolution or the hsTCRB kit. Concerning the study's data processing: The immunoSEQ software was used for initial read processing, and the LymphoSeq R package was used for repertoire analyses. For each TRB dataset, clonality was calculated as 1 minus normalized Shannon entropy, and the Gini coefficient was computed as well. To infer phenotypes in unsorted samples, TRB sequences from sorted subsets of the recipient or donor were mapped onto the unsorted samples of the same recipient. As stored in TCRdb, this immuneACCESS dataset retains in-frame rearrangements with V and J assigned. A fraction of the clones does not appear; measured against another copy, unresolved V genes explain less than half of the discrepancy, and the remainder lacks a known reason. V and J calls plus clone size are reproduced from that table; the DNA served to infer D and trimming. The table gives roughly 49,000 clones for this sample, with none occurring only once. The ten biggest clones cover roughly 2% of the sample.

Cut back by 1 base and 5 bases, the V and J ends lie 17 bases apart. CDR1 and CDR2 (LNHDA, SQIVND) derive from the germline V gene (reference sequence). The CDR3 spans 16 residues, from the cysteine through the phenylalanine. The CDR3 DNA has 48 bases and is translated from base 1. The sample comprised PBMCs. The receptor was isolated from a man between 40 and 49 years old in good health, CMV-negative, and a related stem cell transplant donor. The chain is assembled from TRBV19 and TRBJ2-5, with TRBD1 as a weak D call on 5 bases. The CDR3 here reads CASSIGKGEGFETQYF. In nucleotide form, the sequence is TGTGCCAGTAGTATAGGAAAAGGGGAAGGATTTGAGACCCAGTACTTC.